This TCR beta chain was identified in a study of identical twins. Study results and limitations: Diverse VJ usage suggested most zero-insertion clonotypes were not invariant T cells. Excess sharing by twins proved weaker in beta out-of-frame sequences.

TCRdb fed the 5' RACE reads into MiXCR, producing one record per CDR3 protein. The sample consists of a few hundred thousand distinct CDR3 sequences, 20% to 30% of them appearing once. This clonotype was recorded a few times. Its antigen is unidentified. The same data also contributed to another study, on T cells expressing NK-cell markers. That paper states: From sorted CD3+CD56+NKG2C+, CD3+CD56+NKG2C- and CD3+CD56-NKG2C+ T cells came the TCR beta repertoires. One of eight sequenced donors was HCMV-seronegative; the other seven were seropositive.

The specimen sequenced was CD4+ T cells sorted from blood. This receptor was taken from a woman younger than 30 in good health.

The CDR3 nucleotides read TGTGCCAGCAGTTCCCAGCAAGCTTTTAGTTCAGATACGCAGTATTTT. This encodes CASSSQQAFSSDTQYF. The chain has TRBV12-3 or TRBV12-4 and TRBJ2-3; D is unresolved. Deletions cut 4 bases from V and 4 bases from J, with 18 bases between. The CDR3 is 16 residues long.